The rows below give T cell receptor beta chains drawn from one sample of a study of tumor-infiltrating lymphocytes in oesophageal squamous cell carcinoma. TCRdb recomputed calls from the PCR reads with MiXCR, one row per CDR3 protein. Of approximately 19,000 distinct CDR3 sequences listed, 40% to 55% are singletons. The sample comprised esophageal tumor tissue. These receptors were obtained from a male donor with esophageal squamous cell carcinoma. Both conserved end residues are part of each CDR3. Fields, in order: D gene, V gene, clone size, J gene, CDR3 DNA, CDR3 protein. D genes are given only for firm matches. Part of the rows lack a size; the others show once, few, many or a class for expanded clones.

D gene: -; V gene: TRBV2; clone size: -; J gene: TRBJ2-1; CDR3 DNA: TGTGCCAGCAATGGGGGTGGCAATGAGCAGTTCTTC; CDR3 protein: CASNGGGNEQFF
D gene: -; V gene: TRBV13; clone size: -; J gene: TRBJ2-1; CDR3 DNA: TGTGCCAGCAGCTCCTCGAATGAGCAGTTCTTC; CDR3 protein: CASSSSNEQFF
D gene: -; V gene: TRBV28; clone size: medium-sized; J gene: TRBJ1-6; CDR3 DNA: TGTGCCAGCACGGAAGGCTCCTATAATTCACCCCTCCACTTC; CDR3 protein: CASTEGSYNSPLHF
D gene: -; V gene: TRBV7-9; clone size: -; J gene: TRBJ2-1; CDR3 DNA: TGTGCCAGCAGCTTATCGGGCCCTTTAGGGAACAATGAGCAGTTCTTC; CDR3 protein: CASSLSGPLGNNEQFF
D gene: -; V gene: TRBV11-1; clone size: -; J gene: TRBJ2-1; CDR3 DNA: TGTGCCAGCAGCTTCGGGGTACTGTCCTACAATGAGCAGTTCTTC; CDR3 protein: CASSFGVLSYNEQFF
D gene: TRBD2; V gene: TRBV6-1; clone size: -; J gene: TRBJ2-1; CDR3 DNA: TGTGCCAGCAGTGAAGTAACTAGCGGGGGGGCTTTCTACAATGAGCAGTTCTTC; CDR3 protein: CASSEVTSGGAFYNEQFF
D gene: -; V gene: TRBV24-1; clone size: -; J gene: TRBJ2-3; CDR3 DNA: TGTGCCACGTCCCCCCTCAGGTCGTCTAGCACAGATACGCAGTATTTT; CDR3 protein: CATSPLRSSSTDTQYF
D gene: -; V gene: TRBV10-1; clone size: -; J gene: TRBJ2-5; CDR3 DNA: TGCGCCAGCAGTGAGTCGAGGACGGCGACCTACAATGAGCAGTACTTC; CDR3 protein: CASSESRTATYNEQYF
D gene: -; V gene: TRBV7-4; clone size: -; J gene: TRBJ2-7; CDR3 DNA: TGTGTCAGCAGGGCGCCAGGGCCCAATAGGGAGCAGTACTTC; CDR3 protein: CVSRAPGPNREQYF
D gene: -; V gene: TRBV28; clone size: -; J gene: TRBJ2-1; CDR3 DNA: TGTGCCAGCAGGAGAATAGTCCGTGGGAATGAGCAGTTCTTC; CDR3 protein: CASRRIVRGNEQFF
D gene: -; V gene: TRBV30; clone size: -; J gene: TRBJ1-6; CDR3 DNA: TGTGCCTGGAGTCGAGACGGACTCTACGAGCAGTACTTT; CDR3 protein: CAWSRDGLYEQYF
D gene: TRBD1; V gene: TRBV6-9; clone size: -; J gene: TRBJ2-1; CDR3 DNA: TGTGCCAGCAGCCTCTCACAGGGGTCGGTCAATGAGCAGTTCTTC; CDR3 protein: CASSLSQGSVNEQFF
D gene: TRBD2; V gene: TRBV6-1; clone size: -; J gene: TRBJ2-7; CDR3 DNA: TGTGCCAGCAGTCAACCGGGACTAGCGGGACTCGAGCAGTACTTC; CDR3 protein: CASSQPGLAGLEQYF
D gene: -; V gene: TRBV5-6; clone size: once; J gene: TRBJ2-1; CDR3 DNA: TGTGCCAGCAGCTTTCAGTCAGTGGGCTATGACAATGAGCAGTTCTTC; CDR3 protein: CASSFQSVGYDNEQFF
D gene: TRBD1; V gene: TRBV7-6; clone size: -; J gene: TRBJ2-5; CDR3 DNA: TGTGCTAGCAGCTTATTCCAGGGGGCCGGAGAGACCCAGTACTTC; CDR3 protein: CASSLFQGAGETQYF
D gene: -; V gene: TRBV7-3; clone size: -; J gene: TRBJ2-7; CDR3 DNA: TGTGCCAGCAGCTTAACCCCCAGGGGCGCCTACAATGAGCAGTACTTC; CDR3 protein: CASSLTPRGAYNEQYF
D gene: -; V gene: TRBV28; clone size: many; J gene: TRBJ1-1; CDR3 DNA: TGTGCCAGCAGTTTAAGACAGGCTGAAGCTTTCTTT; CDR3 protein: CASSLRQAEAFF
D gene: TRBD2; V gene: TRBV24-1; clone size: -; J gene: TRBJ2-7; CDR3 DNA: TGTGCCACCAGTGACCCTGGGACTAGCGGGAGTTACGAGCAGTACTTC; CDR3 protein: CATSDPGTSGSYEQYF
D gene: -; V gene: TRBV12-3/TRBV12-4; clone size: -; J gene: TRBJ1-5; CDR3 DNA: TGTGCCAGCAGTTTGGGGAAAAATCAGCCCCAGCATTTT; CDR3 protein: CASSLGKNQPQHF
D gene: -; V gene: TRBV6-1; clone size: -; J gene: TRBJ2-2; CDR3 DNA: TGTGCCAGCAGTGAAGGCCGGGGGAAGAACACCGGGGAGCTGTTTTTT; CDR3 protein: CASSEGRGKNTGELFF
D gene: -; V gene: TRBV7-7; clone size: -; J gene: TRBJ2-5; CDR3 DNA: TGTGCTAGCAGCCCATCGGGGATACAAGAGACCCAGTACTTC; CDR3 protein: CASSPSGIQETQYF
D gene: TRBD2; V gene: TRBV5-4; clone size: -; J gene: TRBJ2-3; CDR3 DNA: TGTGCCAGCAGCCGGAAGCGGGAGGGCGGGCCAGATACGCAGTATTTT; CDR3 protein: CASSRKREGGPDTQYF
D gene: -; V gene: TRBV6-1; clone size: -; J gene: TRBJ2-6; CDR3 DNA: TGTGCCAGCGTGTACTCTGGGGCCAACGTCCTGACTTTC; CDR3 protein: CASVYSGANVLTF
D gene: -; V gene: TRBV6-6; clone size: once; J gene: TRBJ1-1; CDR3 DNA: TGTGCCAGCAGGCAGGGGACTGAAGCTTTCTTT; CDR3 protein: CASRQGTEAFF
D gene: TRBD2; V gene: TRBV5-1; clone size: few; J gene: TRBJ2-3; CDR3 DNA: TGCGCCAGCAGCGAGCGGGGGAATACAGATACGCAGTATTTT; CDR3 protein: CASSERGNTDTQYF
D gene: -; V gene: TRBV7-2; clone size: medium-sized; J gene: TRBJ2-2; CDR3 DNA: TGTGCCAGCAGCTTCTTTTTATTGGGGCCCGGGGAGCTGTTTTTT; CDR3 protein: CASSFFLLGPGELFF
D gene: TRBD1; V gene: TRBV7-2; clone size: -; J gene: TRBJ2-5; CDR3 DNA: TGTGCCAGCAGCTTAGGGGACAGGGGATACCAAGAGACCCAGTACTTC; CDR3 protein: CASSLGDRGYQETQYF
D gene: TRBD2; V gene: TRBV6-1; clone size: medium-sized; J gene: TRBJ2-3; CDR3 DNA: TGTGCCAGCAGTGAATTTGCGGGAGGGAAGGATACGCAGTATTTT; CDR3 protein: CASSEFAGGKDTQYF
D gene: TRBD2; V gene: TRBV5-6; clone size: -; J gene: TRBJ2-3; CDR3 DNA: TGTGCCAGCAGCTTGGGACTAGCGGGCGGCCTAGATACGCAGTATTTT; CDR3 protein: CASSLGLAGGLDTQYF
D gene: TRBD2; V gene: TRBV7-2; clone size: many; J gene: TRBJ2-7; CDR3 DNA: TGTGCCAGCAGCCTCCAAGCGGGGGCCAATGAGCAGTACTTC; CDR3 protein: CASSLQAGANEQYF
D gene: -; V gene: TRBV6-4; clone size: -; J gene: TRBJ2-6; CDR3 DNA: -; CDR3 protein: CASRRDIPRDPVLRF
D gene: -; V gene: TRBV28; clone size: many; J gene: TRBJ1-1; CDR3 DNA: TGTGCCAGCAGTTTAATCCAGCCAAACACTGAAGCTTTCTTT; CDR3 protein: CASSLIQPNTEAFF
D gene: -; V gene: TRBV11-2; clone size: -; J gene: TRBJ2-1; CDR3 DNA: TGTGCCAGCAGCCGACTTAATGAGCAGTTCTTC; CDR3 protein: CASSRLNEQFF
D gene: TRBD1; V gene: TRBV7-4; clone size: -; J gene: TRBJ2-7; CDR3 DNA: TGTGCCAGCAATAAGGGGGCAGGCTACGAGCAGTACTTC; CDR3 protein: CASNKGAGYEQYF
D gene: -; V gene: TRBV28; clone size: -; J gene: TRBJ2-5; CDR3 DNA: TGTGCCAGCAGTGTGGACGGAGGAAAAGAGACCCAGTACTTC; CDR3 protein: CASSVDGGKETQYF
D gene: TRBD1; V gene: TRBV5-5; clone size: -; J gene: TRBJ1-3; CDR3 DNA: TGTGCCAGCAGCCCTTCTGGACAGGTCTCTGGAAACACCATATATTTT; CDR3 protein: CASSPSGQVSGNTIYF
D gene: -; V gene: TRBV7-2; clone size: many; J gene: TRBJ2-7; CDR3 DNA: TGTGCCAGCAGCTTAAAGTCTGGGGGTTTCAACGAGCAGTACTTC; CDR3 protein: CASSLKSGGFNEQYF
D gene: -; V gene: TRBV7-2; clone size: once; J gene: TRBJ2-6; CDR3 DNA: TGTGCCAGCAGCTGGCAGGATCCAGGGGCCAACGTCCTGACTTTC; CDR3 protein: CASSWQDPGANVLTF
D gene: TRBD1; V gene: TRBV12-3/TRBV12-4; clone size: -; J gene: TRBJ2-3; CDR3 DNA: TGTGCCAGCAGTTCCCGGGACAGGGGAGTTACAGATACGCAGTATTTT; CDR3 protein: CASSSRDRGVTDTQYF
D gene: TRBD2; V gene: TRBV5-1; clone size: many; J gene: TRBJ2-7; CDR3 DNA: TGCGCCAGCAGCGCCTCTACCGGGGCGGGAGGTAGGGAGCAGTACTTC; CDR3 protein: CASSASTGAGGREQYF
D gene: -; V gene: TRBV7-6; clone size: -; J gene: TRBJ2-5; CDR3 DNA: TGTGCCAGCAGCCCCCGGGAGACAGATGGAGAGACCCAGTACTTC; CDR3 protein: CASSPRETDGETQYF
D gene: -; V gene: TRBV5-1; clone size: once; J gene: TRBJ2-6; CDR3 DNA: TGCGCCAGCAGCTTGGGAGAGGGGACCGGGGAGCTGTACTTC; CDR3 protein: CASSLGEGTGELYF
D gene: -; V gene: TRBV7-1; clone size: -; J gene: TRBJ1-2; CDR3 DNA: TGTGCCAGCAGCTGGGGGCTATATGGCTACACCTTC; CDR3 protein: CASSWGLYGYTF
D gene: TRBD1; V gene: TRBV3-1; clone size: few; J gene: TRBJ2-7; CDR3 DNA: TGTGCCAGCAGCCGGGGACAGGTCCACGAGCAGTACTTC; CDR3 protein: CASSRGQVHEQYF
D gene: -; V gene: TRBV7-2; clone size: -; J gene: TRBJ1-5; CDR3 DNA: TGTGCCAGCAGCTTAGTGGCAGGAGAGGATCAGCTCCAGCATTTT; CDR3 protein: CASSLVAGEDQLQHF
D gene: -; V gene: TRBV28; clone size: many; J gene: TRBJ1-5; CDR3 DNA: TGTGCCAGCATCGGGGATGGCAATCAGCCCCAGCATTTT; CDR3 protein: CASIGDGNQPQHF
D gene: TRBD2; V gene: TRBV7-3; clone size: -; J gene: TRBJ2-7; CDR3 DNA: TGTGCCAACAGCTTAACGTGGCTAGCGGGCTACAATGAGCAGTACTTC; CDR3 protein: CANSLTWLAGYNEQYF
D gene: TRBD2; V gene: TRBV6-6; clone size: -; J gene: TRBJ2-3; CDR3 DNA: TGTGCCAGCAGTTACGTCCCTAGCGGGAGCGGAGCAGATACGCAGTATTTT; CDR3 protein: CASSYVPSGSGADTQYF
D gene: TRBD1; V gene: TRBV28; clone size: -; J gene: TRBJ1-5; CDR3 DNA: TGTGCCAGCAGTTTATTCCGGGACAGGGGTCAGCCCCAGCATTTT; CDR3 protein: CASSLFRDRGQPQHF
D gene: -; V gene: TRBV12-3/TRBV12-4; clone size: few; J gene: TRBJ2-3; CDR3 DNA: TGTGCCAGCAGTTTCCGGGGAGCCTTATTAACTAGCACAGATACGCAGTATTTT; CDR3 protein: CASSFRGALLTSTDTQYF
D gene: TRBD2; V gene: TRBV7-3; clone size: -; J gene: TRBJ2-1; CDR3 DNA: TGTGCCAGCAGTCTACGGGGACTAGCGGGATTCAATGAGCAGTTCTTC; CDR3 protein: CASSLRGLAGFNEQFF
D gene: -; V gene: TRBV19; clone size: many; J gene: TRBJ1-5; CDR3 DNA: TGTGCCAGTAGTCCCAGCCCGGGTCAGCCCCAGCATTTT; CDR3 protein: CASSPSPGQPQHF
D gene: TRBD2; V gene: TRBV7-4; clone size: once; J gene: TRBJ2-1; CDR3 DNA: TGTGCCAGCAGCTTAGGGACTAGCGGGATCTATGAGCAGTTCTTC; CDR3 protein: CASSLGTSGIYEQFF
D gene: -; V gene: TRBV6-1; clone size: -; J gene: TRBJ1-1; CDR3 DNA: TGTGCCAGCAGTACCTACAGGGCTAGAGAAGCTTTCTTT; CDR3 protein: CASSTYRAREAFF
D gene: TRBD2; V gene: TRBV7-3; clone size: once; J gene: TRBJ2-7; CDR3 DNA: TGTGCCAGCAGCTTATCGCCGACTAGCGGATACAATGAGCAGTACTTC; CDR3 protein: CASSLSPTSGYNEQYF